This T cell receptor beta chain derives from a study of T cell repertoires in cytomegalovirus infection. Study-wide context: Recently identified HLA-C-restricted CMV epitopes were among the peptides used. Study findings and constraints: Ex vivo, HLA-C-restricted CMV-specific TCR beta clonotypes prevailed over the rest of the response.

Germline CDR1 reads PRHDT; CDR2 reads FYEKMQ (reference sequence). V was trimmed by 5 bases and J by 0 bases, leaving 16 bases between them. The CDR3 loop spans 16 amino acids. Comments on this clonotype: Its antigen remains unidentified.

MiXCR was run by TCRdb on the reads, yielding one entry per CDR3 protein. Among hundreds of thousands of distinct CDR3 sequences listed, approximately 31% were seen once. Here the sequenced sample was cultured CD8+ T cells from PBMCs, taken from culture after CMV antigen stimulation. This clonotype originated in a human donor in good health (CMV status not recorded). Some clones in this sample may be carry-over from other donors' samples. The chain couples TRBV13 to TRBJ1-1; a possible D gene is TRBD1 (5 bases). This CDR3 is CASSHRGGVMNTEAFF. CDR3 bases: TGTGCCAGCAGCCACCGGGGGGGTGTCATGAACACTGAAGCTTTCTTT.